The following is a T cell receptor beta chain sequence with its context. Which antigen it targets is not known. Base qualities were left out, and no much larger clone turns up one base away. The data were taken from a study of blood T cell repertoires in COVID-19 (dated by TCRdb to 2020 to 2021). Looking at the study overall: Samples from collaborators originated in the United States, Italy and Spain and spanned both the acute and convalescent phases of COVID-19. Sample metadata almost always included a de-identified subject ID, COVID-19 status, age in years and sex. The prospective study material was composed of cDNA or gDNA derived from T cells, B-cell-depleted T cells, or PBMCs. Samples came from the ongoing ImmuneRACE study (first 160 participants) plus 1,254 subjects from 6 global collaborators. HLA class I and class II types, where available, came from metadata supplied by the sample provider rather than from assay-based typing. The dataset comprised deeply sampled blood TCRbeta repertoires from subjects exposed to, actively infected with, or recovered from COVID-19. The repertoires were made available in a free public database intended to serve as a resource for research on the immune response to SARS-CoV-2.

Each collaborating institution followed its own protocols to collect whole blood in K2EDTA tubes. For TCRbeta analysis, collaborators shipped samples as frozen whole blood, isolated PBMCs, or DNA extracted from either of those sample types. CDR1 and CDR2 were assigned from the germline V gene as SGHTA and FQGNSA. V and J lose 1 base and 1 base, and a span of 13 bases separates them. There are 16 amino acids in the CDR3, from cysteine to phenylalanine inclusive. The CDR3 DNA has 48 bases and is translated from base 1. The immunoSEQ Assay, a bias-controlled multiplex PCR, was used to amplify TCRbeta CDR3 regions from genomic DNA. The original pipeline was this. The number of nucleated cells in each sample was estimated by amplification of reference gene primers within the assay. To quantify the absolute abundance of each unique TCRbeta CDR3 rearrangement, sequence reads were collapsed and filtered. For each sample, productive Simpson clonality was calculated as the square root of Simpson's diversity index over productive rearrangements. TCRdb carries this immuneACCESS record with in-frame sequences only. Its versions omit some clonotypes, under half of them owing to an unresolved V gene in the studies checked, with the rest unexplained. V and J calls and clone size are copied from that table; D and trimming were computed from the DNA. In all, the sample holds 250,000 or so clones, and about 89% of those were seen once. Around 9% of the sample is taken by the ten largest.

Here is what the overall study found, with its caveats: The quantity of clinical and demographic metadata differed by source and by participant and was supplied without curation.

The sample comprised peripheral blood. The chain couples TRBV7-2 to TRBJ2-5; perhaps TRBD2 is the D gene, with 7 bases matching. This TCR came from a man between 35 and 55 years old with active or convalescent COVID-19. The DNA is TGTGCCAGCAGCTTAGTCGGGGGGCGCGTCCAAGAGACCCAGTACTTC. It translates to CASSLVGGRVQETQYF. Full variable domain (CDR3 extended with the reference TRBV7-2 and TRBJ2-5 proteins): GAGVSQSPSNKVTEKGKDVELRCDPISGHTALYWYRQSLGQGLEFLIYFQGNSAPDKSGLPSDRFSAERTGGSVSTLTIQRTQQEDSAVYLCASSLVGGRVQETQYFGPGTRLLVL.